The T cell receptor (beta chain) described here comes from a study of technical replicates of blood from a handful of donors. The protocol was immunoSEQ multiplex PCR, while the TCRdb copy is restricted to in-frame clones and leaves out a portion. The sample consists of 55,000 to 75,000 clones, about 90% of them appearing once. Germline V CDR1 and CDR2: SGHTA, FQGNSA. The J segment lost 6 bases and the V segment lost 3 bases, leaving 2 bases of the junction unmatched. CDR3 length equals 13 residues. Sequencing was done on a sample of T cells isolated from PBMCs. The TCR was taken from a human donor in good health. The rearrangement uses TRBV7-2 and TRBJ1-5; 7 bases are a match to TRBD1. The CDR3 DNA reads TGTGCCAGCAGCTTTGGGACAGTTCAGCCCCAGCATTTT. It yields the protein CASSFGTVQPQHF.